These T cell receptor beta chains were read from a single sample in a study of T cells and Merkel cell carcinoma outcomes. Assay: immunoSEQ multiplex PCR; the TCRdb copy retains only in-frame clones and omits some. The profile shows under 2,500 clones, more than 85% of them singletons. The source material was tumor tissue from Merkel cell carcinoma. Source of these receptors: a human donor with Merkel cell carcinoma. Both conserved end residues are part of each CDR3. D genes are given only for firm matches. The size entry is marked missing in some rows and otherwise reads once, few, many or a size class.

>TRBJ1-1|-|TRBV5-1|-
CASRGLGANTEAFF
TGCGCCAGCAGGGGGTTAGGGGCAAACACTGAAGCTTTCTTT
>TRBJ2-7|-|TRBV28|-
CASRIAGASHEQYF
TGTGCCAGCAGGATAGCTGGGGCTAGTCACGAGCAGTACTTC
>TRBJ2-2|-|TRBV19|-
CASSITGYTGELFF
TGTGCCAGTAGTATCACAGGTTACACCGGGGAGCTGTTTTTT
>TRBJ2-7|TRBD1|TRBV28|-
CASSSWTGDNEQYF
TGTGCCAGCAGTTCGTGGACAGGGGATAACGAGCAGTACTTC
>TRBJ1-1|TRBD1|TRBV10-2|once
CASSADRATEAFF
TGCGCCAGCAGTGCCGACAGGGCCACTGAAGCTTTCTTT
>TRBJ2-3|-|TRBV4-3|-
CASSLKGSTDTQYF
TGCGCCAGCAGCCTGAAAGGAAGCACAGATACGCAGTATTTT
>TRBJ2-2|-|TRBV7-9|-
CASSPLGTGELFF
TGTGCCAGCAGCCCTCTGGGAACCGGGGAGCTGTTTTTT
>TRBJ1-2|-|TRBV10-3|-
CVTYTVGNGGYTF
TGTGTCACCTATACTGTCGGGAATGGTGGCTACACCTTC
>TRBJ2-7|-|TRBV13|-
CASSSQGGFYEQYF
TGTGCCAGCAGCAGCCAGGGGGGGTTCTACGAGCAGTACTTC
>TRBJ1-6|-|TRBV5-1|-
CASSPGGGMSNSPLHF
TGCGCCAGCAGCCCGGGCGGGGGAATGAGTAATTCACCCCTCCACTTT
>TRBJ1-2|-|TRBV7-1|-
CASSTTSEGKTYGYTF
TGTGCCAGCAGCACGACATCCGAGGGAAAGACCTATGGCTACACCTTC
>TRBJ1-4|-|TRBV4-2|-
CASSPSRGTNEKLFF
TGTGCCAGCAGCCCGAGCCGGGGAACTAATGAAAAACTGTTTTTT